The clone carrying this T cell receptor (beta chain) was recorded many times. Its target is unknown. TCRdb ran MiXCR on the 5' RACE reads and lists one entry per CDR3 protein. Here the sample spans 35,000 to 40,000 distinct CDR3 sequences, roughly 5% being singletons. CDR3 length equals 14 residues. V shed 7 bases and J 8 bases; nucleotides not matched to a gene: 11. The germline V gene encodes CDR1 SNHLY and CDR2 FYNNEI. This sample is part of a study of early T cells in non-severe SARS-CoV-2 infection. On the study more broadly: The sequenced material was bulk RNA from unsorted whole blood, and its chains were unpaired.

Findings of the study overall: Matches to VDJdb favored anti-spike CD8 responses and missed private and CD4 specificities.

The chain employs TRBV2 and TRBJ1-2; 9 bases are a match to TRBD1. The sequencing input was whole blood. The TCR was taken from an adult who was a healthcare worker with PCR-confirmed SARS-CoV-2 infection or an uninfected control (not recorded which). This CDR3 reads CASTPSGQGGGYTF. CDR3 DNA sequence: TGTGCCAGCACCCCCTCGGGACAGGGAGGCGGCTACACCTTC. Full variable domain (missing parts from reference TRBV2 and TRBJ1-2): EPEVTQTPSHQVTQMGQEVILRCVPISNHLYFYWYRQILGQKVEFLVSFYNNEISEKSEIFDDQFSVERPDGSNFTLKIRSTKLEDSAMYFCASTPSGQGGGYTFGSGTRLTVV.